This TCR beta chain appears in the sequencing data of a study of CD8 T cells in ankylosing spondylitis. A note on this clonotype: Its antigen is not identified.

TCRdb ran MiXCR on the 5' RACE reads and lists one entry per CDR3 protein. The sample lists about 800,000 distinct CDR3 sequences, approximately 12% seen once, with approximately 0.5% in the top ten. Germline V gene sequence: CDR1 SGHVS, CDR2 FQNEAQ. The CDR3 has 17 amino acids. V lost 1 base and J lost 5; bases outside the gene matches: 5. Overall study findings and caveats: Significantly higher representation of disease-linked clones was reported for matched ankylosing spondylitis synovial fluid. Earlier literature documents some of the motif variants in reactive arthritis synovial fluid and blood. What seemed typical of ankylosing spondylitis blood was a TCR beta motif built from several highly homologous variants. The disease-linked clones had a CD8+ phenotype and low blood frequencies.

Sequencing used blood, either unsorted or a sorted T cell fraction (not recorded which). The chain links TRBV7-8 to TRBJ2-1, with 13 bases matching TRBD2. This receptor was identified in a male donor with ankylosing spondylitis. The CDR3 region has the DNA TGTGCCAGCAGCTTAGTGGGACTAGCGGGATGGGACAATGAGCAGTTCTTC. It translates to CASSLVGLAGWDNEQFF.